This TCR beta chain appears in the sequencing data of a study of OX40 agonist ivuxolimab in advanced cancers. Study-level findings and limits: On average, a greater number of expanded clones characterised CD8+ T cells relative to CD4+. At doses 0.1 to 3.0 mg/kg, CD4+ and CD8+ clones expanded.

Using immunoSEQ multiplex PCR, the repertoire was profiled, and TCRdb retains in-frame clones only, with some absent. Of 65,000 to 90,000 clones listed, about nine tenths are singletons. This CDR3 is built from 14 residues. Trimming took 0 bases from V and 10 from J, leaving 13 bases between them. The V gene's germline CDR1 is SGHDN and CDR2 FVKESK. Concerning this clone: The antigen remains unidentified.

The material was CD4+ or CD8+ T cells sorted from blood, obtained in a trial of the OX40 agonist ivuxolimab. The chain combines TRBV14 with TRBJ2-1; D gene ambiguous. The receptor's source is an adult with an advanced solid tumor such as melanoma, head and neck, liver or kidney cancer. The CDR3 protein is CASSQESLAGEQFF. As DNA, the CDR3 is TGTGCCAGCAGCCAAGAAAGTTTGGCAGGCGAGCAGTTCTTC.